The TCR beta chain under discussion was sequenced for a study of T cells in Graves' hyperthyroidism and ophthalmopathy. Study information: Before any treatment, at initial diagnosis, peripheral blood was collected. General study points: From stable hyperthyroidism, ophthalmopathy was separated by a 13 V-J model.

CDR1 and CDR2 (germline): KGHSH, LQKENI. The length of the CDR3 is 18 residues. V shed 3 bases and J 5 bases; nucleotides not matched to a gene: 18. Hyperthyroidism had been newly diagnosed in patients aged 18 to 65, and its duration was under 2 months. More than 9.5 ml fresh peripheral blood yielded the PBMCs. Of note for this clonotype: Its antigen is not known.

TCR beta CDR3 region amplification was performed from RNA transcripts. Researchers ran a first-round RT-PCR on the TCR CDR3 using the HTBI primer set. TCRdb used MiXCR to reprocess the multiplex PCR reads, holding one entry per CDR3 protein. The sample lists hundreds of thousands of distinct CDR3 sequences; around 15% were seen once. This chain joins TRBV18 and TRBJ2-7, with 8 bases identical to TRBD1. The source of this sequence is a woman aged 18-29 years with Graves' hyperthyroidism. Sequencing was performed on blood. The CDR3 bases are TGTGCCAGCTCACCTCGGCCACCCAGTCAGGACAGGGTTGACGAGCAGTACTTC. Protein sequence: CASSPRPPSQDRVDEQYF.